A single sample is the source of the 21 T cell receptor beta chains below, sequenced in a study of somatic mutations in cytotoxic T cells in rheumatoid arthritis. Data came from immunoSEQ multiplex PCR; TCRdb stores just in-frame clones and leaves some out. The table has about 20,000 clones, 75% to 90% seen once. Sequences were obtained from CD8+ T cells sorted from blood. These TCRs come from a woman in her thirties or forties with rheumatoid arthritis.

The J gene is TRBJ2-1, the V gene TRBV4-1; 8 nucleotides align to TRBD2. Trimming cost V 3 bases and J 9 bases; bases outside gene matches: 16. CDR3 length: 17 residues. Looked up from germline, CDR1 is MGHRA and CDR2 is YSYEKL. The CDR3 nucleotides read TGCGCCAGCAGCCACAACGGGGGGGCGGGAGCCTCAGGTGAGCAGTTCTTC. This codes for CASSHNGGAGASGEQFF.

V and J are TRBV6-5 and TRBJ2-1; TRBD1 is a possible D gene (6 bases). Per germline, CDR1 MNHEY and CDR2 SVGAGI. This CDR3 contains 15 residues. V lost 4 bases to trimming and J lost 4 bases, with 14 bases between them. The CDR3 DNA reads TGTGCCAGCAGTTCGGGACAAGGCCCTTACAATGAGCAGTTCTTC. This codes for CASSSGQGPYNEQFF.

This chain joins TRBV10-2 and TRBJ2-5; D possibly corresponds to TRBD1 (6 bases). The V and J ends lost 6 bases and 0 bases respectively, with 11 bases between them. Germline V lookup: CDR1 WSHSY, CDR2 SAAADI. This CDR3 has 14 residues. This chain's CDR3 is CASRSTGNQETQYF. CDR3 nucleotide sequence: TGCGCCAGCAGATCGACAGGAAACCAAGAGACCCAGTACTTC.

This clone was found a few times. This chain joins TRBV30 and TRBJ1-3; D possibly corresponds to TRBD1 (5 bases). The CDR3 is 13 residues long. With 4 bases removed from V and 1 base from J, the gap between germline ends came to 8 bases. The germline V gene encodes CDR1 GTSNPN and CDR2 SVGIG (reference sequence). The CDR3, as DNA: TGTGCCTGGATCCGGGGGTCTGGAAACACCATATATTTT. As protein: CAWIRGSGNTIYF.

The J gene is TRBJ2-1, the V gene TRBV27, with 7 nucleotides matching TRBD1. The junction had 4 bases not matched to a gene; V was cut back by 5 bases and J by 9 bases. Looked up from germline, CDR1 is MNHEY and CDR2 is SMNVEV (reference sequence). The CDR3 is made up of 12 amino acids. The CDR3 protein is CASSDRVSEQFF. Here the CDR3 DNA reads TGTGCCAGCAGTGACAGGGTCAGTGAGCAGTTCTTC.

The CDR3 region is CASSAGTSVNNEQFF. The CDR3 DNA is TGTGCCAGCAGCGCTGGGACTAGCGTAAACAATGAGCAGTTCTTC. This chain uses TRBV9 with TRBJ2-1; 10 positions match TRBD2. The CDR3 is made up of 15 amino acids. The germline V gene encodes CDR1 SGDLS and CDR2 YYNGEE. The junction had 5 bases not matched to a gene; V was cut back by 3 bases and J by 5 bases.

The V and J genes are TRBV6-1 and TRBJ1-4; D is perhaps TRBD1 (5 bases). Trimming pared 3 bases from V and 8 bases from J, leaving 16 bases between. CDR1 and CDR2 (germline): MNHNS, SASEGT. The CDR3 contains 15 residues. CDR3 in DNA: TGTGCCAGCAGTGATGGGTCCGGGGGAAACGAAAAACTGTTTTTT. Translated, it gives CASSDGSGGNEKLFF.

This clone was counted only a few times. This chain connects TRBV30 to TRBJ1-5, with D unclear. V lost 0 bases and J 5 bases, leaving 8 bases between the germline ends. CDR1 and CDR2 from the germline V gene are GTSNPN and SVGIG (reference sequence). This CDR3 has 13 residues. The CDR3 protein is CAWSVGVDQPQHF. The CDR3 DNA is TGTGCCTGGAGTGTGGGAGTCGATCAGCCCCAGCATTTT.

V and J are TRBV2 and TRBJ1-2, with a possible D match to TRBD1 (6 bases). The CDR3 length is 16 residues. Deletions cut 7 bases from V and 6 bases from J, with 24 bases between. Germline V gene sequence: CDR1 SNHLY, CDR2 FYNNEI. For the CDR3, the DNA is TGTGCCAGCATTAAACTTTCCGGGACAAGGGTAAATGGCTACACCTTC. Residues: CASIKLSGTRVNGYTF.

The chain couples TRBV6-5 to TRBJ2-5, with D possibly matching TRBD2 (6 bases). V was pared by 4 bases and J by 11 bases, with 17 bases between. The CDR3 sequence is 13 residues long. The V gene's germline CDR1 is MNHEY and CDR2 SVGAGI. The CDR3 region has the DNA TGTGCCAGCAGTTCGGGACTCTCCTTAGAGCAGTACTTC. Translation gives CASSSGLSLEQYF.

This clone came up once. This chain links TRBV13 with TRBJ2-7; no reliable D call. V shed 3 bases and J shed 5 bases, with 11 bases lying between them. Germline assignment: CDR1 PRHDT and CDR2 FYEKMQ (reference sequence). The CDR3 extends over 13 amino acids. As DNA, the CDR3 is TGTGCCAGCAGCTTGGAGTCTTCCGACGAGCAGTACTTC. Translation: CASSLESSDEQYF.

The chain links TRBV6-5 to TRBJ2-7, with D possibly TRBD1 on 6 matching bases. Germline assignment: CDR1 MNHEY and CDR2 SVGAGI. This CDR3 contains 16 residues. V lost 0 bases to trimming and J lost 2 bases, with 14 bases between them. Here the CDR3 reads CASSYSKTTGPYEQYF. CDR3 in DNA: TGTGCCAGCAGTTACTCGAAAACTACAGGGCCCTACGAGCAGTACTTC.

CDR3 DNA: TGCGCCAGCAGAGGAAGGACAGGCCAACCGGAGACCCAGTACTTC. Translating it yields CASRGRTGQPETQYF. The chain recombines TRBV5-1 with TRBJ2-5; 7 bases align to TRBD1. Germline V gene data show CDR1 as SGHRS and CDR2 as YFSETQ. V shed 5 bases and J 5 bases; nucleotides not matched to a gene: 12. The CDR3 spans 15 residues.

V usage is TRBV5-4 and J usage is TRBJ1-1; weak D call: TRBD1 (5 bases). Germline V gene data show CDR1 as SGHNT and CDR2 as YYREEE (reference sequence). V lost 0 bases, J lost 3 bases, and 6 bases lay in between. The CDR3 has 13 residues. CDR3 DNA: TGTGCCAGCAGCTTGGGACAGTACACTGAAGCTTTCTTT. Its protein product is CASSLGQYTEAFF.

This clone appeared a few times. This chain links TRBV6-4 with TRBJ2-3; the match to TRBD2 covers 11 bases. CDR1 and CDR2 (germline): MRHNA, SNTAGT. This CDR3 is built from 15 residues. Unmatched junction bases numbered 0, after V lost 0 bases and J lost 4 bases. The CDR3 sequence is CASSDSSGGADTQYF. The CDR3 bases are TGTGCCAGCAGTGACTCTAGCGGGGGGGCAGATACGCAGTATTTT.

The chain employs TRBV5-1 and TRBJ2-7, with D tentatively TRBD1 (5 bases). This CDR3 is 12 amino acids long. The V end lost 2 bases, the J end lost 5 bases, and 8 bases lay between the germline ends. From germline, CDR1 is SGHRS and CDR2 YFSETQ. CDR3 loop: CASSFLGDEQYF. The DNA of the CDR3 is TGCGCCAGCAGCTTCTTAGGGGACGAGCAGTACTTC.

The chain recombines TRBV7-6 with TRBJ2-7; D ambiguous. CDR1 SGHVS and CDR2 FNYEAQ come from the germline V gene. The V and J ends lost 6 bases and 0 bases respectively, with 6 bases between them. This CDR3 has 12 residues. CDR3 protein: CASSGLSYEQYF. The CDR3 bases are TGTGCCAGCAGTGGGCTCTCCTACGAGCAGTACTTC.

The CDR3 DNA reads TGTGCCAGCAGCCCCCCTAGCACAGATACGCAGTATTTT. Its protein product is CASSPPSTDTQYF. The chain uses TRBV13 and TRBJ2-3; D unclear. The CDR3 contains 13 residues. V gave up 5 bases and J gave up 0 bases, with 6 bases separating them. Germline V lookup: CDR1 PRHDT, CDR2 FYEKMQ (reference sequence).

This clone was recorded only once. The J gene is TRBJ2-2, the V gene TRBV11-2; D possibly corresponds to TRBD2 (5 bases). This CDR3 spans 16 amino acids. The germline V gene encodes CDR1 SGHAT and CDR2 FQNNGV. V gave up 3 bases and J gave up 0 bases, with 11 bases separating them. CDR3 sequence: CASSFPGLSNTGELFF. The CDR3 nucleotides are TGTGCCAGCAGCTTCCCAGGACTGTCGAACACCGGGGAGCTGTTTTTT.

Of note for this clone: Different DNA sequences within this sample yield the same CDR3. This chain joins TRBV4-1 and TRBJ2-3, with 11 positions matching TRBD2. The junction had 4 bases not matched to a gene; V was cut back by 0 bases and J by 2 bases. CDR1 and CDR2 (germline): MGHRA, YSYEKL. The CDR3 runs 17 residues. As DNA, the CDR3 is TGCGCCAGCAGCCAAGAAGGGGGACTAGCGGCCACAGATACGCAGTATTTT. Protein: CASSQEGGLAATDTQYF.

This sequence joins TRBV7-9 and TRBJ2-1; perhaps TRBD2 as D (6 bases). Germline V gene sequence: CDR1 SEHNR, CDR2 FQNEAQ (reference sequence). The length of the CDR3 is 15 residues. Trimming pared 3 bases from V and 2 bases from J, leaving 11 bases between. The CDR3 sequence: CASSLISGPYNEQFF. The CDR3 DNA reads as TGTGCCAGCAGCTTGATTAGCGGTCCCTACAATGAGCAGTTCTTC.